Listed here are 18 T cell receptor beta chains from one sample, sequenced in a study of radiotherapy plus CTLA-4 blockade in lung cancer (dated by TCRdb to the late 2010s). To prepare the library, the immunoSEQ multiplex PCR assay was applied. The table was pulled from immuneACCESS by TCRdb, which kept in-frame rearrangements only. Such tables lose some clones; where checked, under half of the loss comes from unresolved V genes, and the rest has no known cause. A total of 50,000 to 60,000 clones appear in this sample, about 80% of them only once. Less than 7.5% of the sample is in the top ten clones. The source was peripheral blood, collected from a patient treated with radiotherapy plus ipilimumab. These receptors all stem from a human donor with non-small cell lung cancer whose response to radiotherapy plus ipilimumab could not be evaluated.

The chain has TRBV7-9 and TRBJ2-4; 7 bases match TRBD1. V was clipped by 4 bases and J by 7 bases; unmatched bases: 13. The CDR3 totals 16 residues. Germline V gene sequence: CDR1 SEHNR, CDR2 FQNEAQ (reference sequence). The CDR3 DNA is TGTGCCAGCAGCTCCGAATCCCGGGACAGAGGCAACATTCAGTACTTC. Residues: CASSSESRDRGNIQYF.

This clone was found once. The chain links TRBV7-9 to TRBJ2-2; possible D gene TRBD2, 6 bases. The CDR3 contains 15 residues. The V gene's germline CDR1 is SEHNR and CDR2 FQNEAQ (reference sequence). The V end lost 2 bases, the J end lost 6 bases, and 13 bases lay between the germline ends. The DNA of the CDR3 is TGTGCCAGCAGCTTACGGGGGTTTACGGCCGGGGAGCTGTTTTTT. Translated: CASSLRGFTAGELFF.

This chain uses TRBV19 with TRBJ2-4, with a possible D match to TRBD1 (7 bases). The germline CDR1 and CDR2 sequences are LNHDA and SQIVND (reference sequence). The CDR3 spans 15 residues. V was cut by 5 bases and J by 7 bases, with 18 bases left in between. The CDR3 loop is CASSSDDRAGNIQYF. CDR3 coding DNA: TGTGCCAGTAGTTCTGACGACAGGGCGGGGAACATTCAGTACTTC.

In its sample, this clone was seen once. The chain carries TRBV12-2 and TRBJ2-5; TRBD2 is taken as the D call from the table, unchecked against the DNA. TRBV12-2 corresponds to a pseudogene. The length of the CDR3 is 15 residues. For the CDR3, the DNA is TGTGCAAGTCGCTTAGATGTGGGGAGACGGGAGACCCAGTACTTC. Its protein product is CASRLDVGRRETQYF.

This clone was seen more than once but under ten times. One end of the junction fails to match germline, which may point to a read error. This rearrangement joins TRBV4-1 to TRBJ1-5; tentatively, D is TRBD1 (5 bases). Germline-derived CDR1 and CDR2 are MGHRA and YSYEKL. CDR3 length: 15 amino acids. The DNA for the CDR3 is TGCCCCAGCACACTACGACAGCGAAACAATCAGCCCCAGCATTTT. Its translation: CPSTLRQRNNQPQHF.

In this sample, this clone turned up once. The rearrangement uses TRBV2 and TRBJ2-5; 8 bases agree with TRBD1. The germline V gene encodes CDR1 SNHLY and CDR2 FYNNEI. The CDR3 spans 14 residues. Unmatched junction bases numbered 1, after V lost 2 bases and J lost 2 bases. CDR3 bases: TGTGCCAGCAGTGAATACAGGGGGCAAGAGACCCAGTACTTC. Its protein is CASSEYRGQETQYF.

This clone showed up just a few times. The CDR3 DNA is TGTGCCAGCAGGATGGACAGGGACCATGGCTACACCTTC. It encodes CASRMDRDHGYTF. The rearrangement joins TRBV6-5 to TRBJ1-2, with 8 nucleotides matching TRBD1. The CDR3 runs to 13 residues. The V segment lost 6 bases and the J segment 6 bases; nucleotides outside the gene matches: 6. CDR1 is MNHEY and CDR2 is SVGAGI in the germline V gene.

The rearrangement joins TRBV10-1 to TRBJ2-3, with D possibly being TRBD2 (6 bases). Germline CDR1 WNHNN, CDR2 SYGVQD (reference sequence). The CDR3 covers 15 residues. Trimming removed 2 bases from V and 4 bases from J, with 13 bases in between. The CDR3 DNA sequence: TGCGCCAGCAGTGAGGGCGGGGTGAGAGCAGATACGCAGTATTTT. It yields the protein CASSEGGVRADTQYF.

J is TRBJ2-5 and V is TRBV28, with a possible D match to TRBD1 (6 bases). The tail of the sequence fits TRBJ2-7 better, so the J call may be wrong. Germline V gene data show CDR1 as MDHEN and CDR2 as SYDVKM. The CDR3 contains 14 residues. The DNA for the CDR3 is TGTGCCAGCAGCTTGGTCTTAACAGGGAACGAGCAGTACTTC. The encoded protein is CASSLVLTGNEQYF.

The chain uses TRBV7-9 and TRBJ2-3; the match to TRBD2 covers 9 bases. Per germline, CDR1 SEHNR and CDR2 FQNEAQ (reference sequence). Trimming cost V 1 base and J 5 bases; bases outside gene matches: 10. The CDR3 contains 17 residues. Here the CDR3 reads CASSLVLGGGAKDTQYF. DNA of the CDR3: TGTGCCAGCAGCTTAGTTCTCGGCGGGGGGGCTAAAGATACGCAGTATTTT. Filled out from reference TRBV7-9 and TRBJ2-3, the complete variable domain reads DTGVSQNPRHKITKRGQNVTFRCDPISEHNRLYWYRQTLGQGPEFLTYFQNEAQLEKSRLLSDRFSAERPKGSFSTLEIQRTEQGDSAMYLCASSLVLGGGAKDTQYFGPGTRLTVL.

The chain joins TRBV2 to TRBJ2-1, with TRBD1 matching over 10 bases. CDR1 is SNHLY and CDR2 is FYNNEI in the germline V gene. This CDR3 is built from 20 residues. The trim removed 2 bases at V and 0 bases at J, leaving 13 bases unmatched. The chain's CDR3 is CASSESLHRDRGGSYNEQFF. The DNA for the CDR3 is TGTGCCAGCAGTGAATCCCTGCACCGGGACAGGGGAGGCTCCTACAATGAGCAGTTCTTC.

V and J are TRBV6-6 and TRBJ2-2; possibly TRBD1 for D (6 bases). This CDR3 contains 15 residues. CDR1 is MNHNY, CDR2 SVGAGI, per germline (reference sequence). The ends were cut back, 6 bases at V and 5 bases at J, with 16 bases in the middle. The CDR3 coding sequence is TGTGCCAGCAGCCCGAGGGGACAATCGACCGGGGAGCTGTTTTTT. Protein product: CASSPRGQSTGELFF.

This chain joins TRBV6-5 and TRBJ1-2; 12 positions match TRBD1. Germline CDR1 reads MNHEY; CDR2 reads SVGAGI. CDR3 size: 15 residues. With V trimmed by 4 bases and J by 8 bases, 8 bases remained unmatched. The CDR3 coding sequence is TGTGCCAGCAGTTCGCCGGGACAGGGGGCGATCGGCTACACCTTC. This encodes CASSSPGQGAIGYTF.

CDR3 in amino acids: CASSMDSYSGANVLTF. The CDR3 DNA reads as TGTGCCAGTAGTATGGACAGTTACTCTGGGGCCAACGTCCTGACTTTC. This sequence joins TRBV19 and TRBJ2-6, with TRBD1 as a possible D gene (6 bases). Per germline, CDR1 LNHDA and CDR2 SQIVND (reference sequence). CDR3 length: 16 amino acids. Trimming took 3 bases from V and 0 from J, leaving 9 bases between them.

The J gene is TRBJ1-2, the V gene TRBV14; D unresolved. The CDR3 covers 15 residues. From germline, CDR1 is SGHDN and CDR2 FVKESK. V was pared by 2 bases and J by 0 bases, with 10 bases between. The CDR3 loop reads CASSQQASANYGYTF. CDR3 nucleotides: TGTGCCAGCAGCCAACAGGCTTCAGCTAACTATGGCTACACCTTC.

This sequence joins TRBV7-2 and TRBJ2-5, with 7 positions matching TRBD2. V lost 1 base to trimming and J lost 2 bases; unmatched junction nucleotides: 7. This CDR3 is built from 16 residues. The germline V gene has CDR1 SGHTA and CDR2 FQGNSA. The CDR3 reads CASSLEQRDFQETQYF. In DNA form, the CDR3 reads TGTGCCAGCAGCTTAGAGCAGCGGGACTTTCAAGAGACCCAGTACTTC.

CDR3 bases: TGTGCCAGCCAGGCTAGCGGGGGGGGTTCCCAAGAGACCCAGTACTTC. Translating gives CASQASGGGSQETQYF. This chain joins TRBV7-2 and TRBJ2-5, with 12 bases lining up with TRBD2. V gave up 8 bases and J gave up 1 base; unmatched junction bases: 8. CDR1 is SGHTA, CDR2 FQGNSA, per germline. The CDR3 extends over 16 amino acids.

This chain uses TRBV19 with TRBJ2-7, with D perhaps matching TRBD2 (5 bases). Germline V CDR1 and CDR2: LNHDA, SQIVND (reference sequence). Between the trimmed V and J ends, which lost 0 bases and 2 bases, there was a span of 11 bases. The CDR3 consists of 15 residues. Written as DNA, the CDR3 is TGTGCCAGTAGTATAGACCCTAGCCGCACCTACGAGCAGTACTTC. Translation: CASSIDPSRTYEQYF.